Sequencing of this T cell receptor beta chain was carried out in a study of CD8+CD57+ T cells in acquired aplastic anemia. The wider study: The average for DNA from sorted CD4+ and CD8+ cells was 3.2 ug. Mean read depth for CD4+ cells from healthy donors was roughly 11 million. Study-wide points: Between patients and controls, about 30 CD8+ CDR3 sequences were found in common. Between patients and controls, CD8+ Simpson's diversity did not vary significantly.

CDR3 length: 12 residues. V dropped 4 bases and J dropped 7 bases, with 12 bases sitting between them. Germline V gene lookup returns CDR1 SQVTM and CDR2 ANQGSEA. For this clonotype: Antigen: not known.

Genomic DNA was employed as the template in profiling TCR beta VDJ and CDR3. TCRdb processed the reads anew with MiXCR; each CDR3 protein has one entry. Altogether approximately 200,000 distinct CDR3 sequences are present, under 65% being singletons, with the ten largest covering approximately 30%. This TCR was recovered from a human donor in good health. What was sequenced was sorted CD4+, CD8+, or CD8+CD57+ T cells (not recorded which) from PBMCs. The genes are TRBV29-1 and TRBJ2-3, with D possibly being TRBD2 (5 bases). The CDR3: CSVVHGGHTQYF. In DNA form, the CDR3 reads TGCAGCGTTGTCCATGGCGGGCATACGCAGTATTTT.